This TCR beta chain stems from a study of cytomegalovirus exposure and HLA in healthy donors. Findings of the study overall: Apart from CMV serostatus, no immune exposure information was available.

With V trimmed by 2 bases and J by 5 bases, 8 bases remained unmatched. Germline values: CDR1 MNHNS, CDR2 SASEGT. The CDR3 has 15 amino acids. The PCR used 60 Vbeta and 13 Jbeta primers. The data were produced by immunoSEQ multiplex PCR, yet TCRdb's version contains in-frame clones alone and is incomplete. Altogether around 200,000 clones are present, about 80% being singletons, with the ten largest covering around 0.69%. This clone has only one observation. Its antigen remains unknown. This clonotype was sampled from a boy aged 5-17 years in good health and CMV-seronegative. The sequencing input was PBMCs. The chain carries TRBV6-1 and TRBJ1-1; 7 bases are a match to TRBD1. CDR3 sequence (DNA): TGTGCCAGCAGTGAACGGGTTCGGACAGGAACTGAAGCTTTCTTT. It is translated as CASSERVRTGTEAFF.